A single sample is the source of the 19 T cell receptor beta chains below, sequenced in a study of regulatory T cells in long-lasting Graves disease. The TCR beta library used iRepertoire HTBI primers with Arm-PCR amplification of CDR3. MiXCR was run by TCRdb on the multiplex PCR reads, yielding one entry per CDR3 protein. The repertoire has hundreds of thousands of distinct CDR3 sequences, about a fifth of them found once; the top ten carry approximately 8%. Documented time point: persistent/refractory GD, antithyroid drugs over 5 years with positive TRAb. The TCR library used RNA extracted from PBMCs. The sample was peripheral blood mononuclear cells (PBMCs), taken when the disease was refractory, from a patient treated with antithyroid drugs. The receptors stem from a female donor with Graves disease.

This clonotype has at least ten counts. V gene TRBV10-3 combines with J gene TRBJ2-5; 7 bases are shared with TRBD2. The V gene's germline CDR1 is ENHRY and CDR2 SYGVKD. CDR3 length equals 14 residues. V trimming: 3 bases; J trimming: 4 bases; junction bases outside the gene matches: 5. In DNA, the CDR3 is TGTGCCATCAGTGAAGGCGGGAGCCGAGAGACCCAGTACTTC. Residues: CAISEGGSRETQYF.

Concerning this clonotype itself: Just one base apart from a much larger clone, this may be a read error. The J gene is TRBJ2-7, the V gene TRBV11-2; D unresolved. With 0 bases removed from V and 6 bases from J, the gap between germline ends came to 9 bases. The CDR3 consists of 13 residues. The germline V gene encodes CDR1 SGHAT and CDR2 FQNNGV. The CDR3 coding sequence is TGTGCCAGCAGCTTAGATTTTGCCTGCGAGCAGTACTTC. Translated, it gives CASSLDFACEQYF.

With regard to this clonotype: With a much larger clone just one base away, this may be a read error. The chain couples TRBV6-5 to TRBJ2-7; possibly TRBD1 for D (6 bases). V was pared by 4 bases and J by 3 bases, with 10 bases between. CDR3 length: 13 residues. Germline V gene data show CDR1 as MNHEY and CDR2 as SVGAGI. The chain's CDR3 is CASSWTDDYEQYF. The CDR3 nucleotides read TGTGCCAGCAGTTGGACAGACGACTACGAGCAGTACTTC.

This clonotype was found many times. This CDR3 is CASTQPRQGIRVEAFF. CDR3 in DNA: TGTGCCAGCACCCAACCCCGACAGGGGATTCGTGTAGAAGCTTTCTTT. J is TRBJ1-1 and V is TRBV2, with 8 bases lining up with TRBD1. The junction had 18 bases not matched to a gene; V was cut back by 7 bases and J by 8 bases. This CDR3 contains 16 residues. CDR1 is SNHLY and CDR2 is FYNNEI in the germline V gene.

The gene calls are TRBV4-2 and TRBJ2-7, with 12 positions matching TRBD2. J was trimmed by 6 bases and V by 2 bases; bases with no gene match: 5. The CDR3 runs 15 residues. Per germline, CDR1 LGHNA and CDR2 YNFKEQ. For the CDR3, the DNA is TGTGCCAGCAGCCAATCCCCGGGACTAGCGGGCGAGCAGTACTTC. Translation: CASSQSPGLAGEQYF.

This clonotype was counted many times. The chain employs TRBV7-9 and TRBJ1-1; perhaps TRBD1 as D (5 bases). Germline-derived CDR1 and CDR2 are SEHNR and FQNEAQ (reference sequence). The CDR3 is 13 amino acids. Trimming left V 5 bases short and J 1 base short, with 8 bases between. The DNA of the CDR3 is TGTGCCAGCAGCGGCGGGACGAACACTGAAGCTTTCTTT. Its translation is CASSGGTNTEAFF.

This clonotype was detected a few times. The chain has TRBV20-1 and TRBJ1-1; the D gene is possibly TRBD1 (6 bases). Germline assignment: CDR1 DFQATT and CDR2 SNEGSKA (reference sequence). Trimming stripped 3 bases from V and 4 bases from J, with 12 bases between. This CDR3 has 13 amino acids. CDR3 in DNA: TGCAGTGCTAGGAGGGGGTGGGGCACTGAAGCTTTCTTT. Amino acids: CSARRGWGTEAFF.

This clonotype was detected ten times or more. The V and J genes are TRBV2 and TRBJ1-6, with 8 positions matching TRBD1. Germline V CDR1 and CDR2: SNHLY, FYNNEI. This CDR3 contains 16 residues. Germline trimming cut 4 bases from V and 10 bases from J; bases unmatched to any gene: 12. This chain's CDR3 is CASSVRLDRGSSPLHF. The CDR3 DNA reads TGTGCCAGCAGTGTCCGCCTTGACAGGGGAAGCTCACCCCTCCACTTT.

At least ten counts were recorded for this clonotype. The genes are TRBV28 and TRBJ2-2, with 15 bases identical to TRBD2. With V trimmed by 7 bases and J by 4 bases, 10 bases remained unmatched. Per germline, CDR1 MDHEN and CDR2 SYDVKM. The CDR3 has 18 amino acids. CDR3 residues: CASTLGLAGGWSTGELFF. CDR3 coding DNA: TGTGCCAGCACCCTGGGACTAGCGGGAGGATGGAGCACCGGGGAGCTGTTTTTT.

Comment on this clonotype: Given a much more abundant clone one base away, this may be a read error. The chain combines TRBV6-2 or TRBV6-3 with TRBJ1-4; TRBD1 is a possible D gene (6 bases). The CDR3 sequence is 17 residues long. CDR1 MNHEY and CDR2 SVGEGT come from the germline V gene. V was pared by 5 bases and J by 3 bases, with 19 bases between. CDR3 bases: TGTGCCAGCAGTCCCCGGGGCAGGGGTCACCCTAATGAAAAACTGTTTTTT. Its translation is CASSPRGRGHPNEKLFF.

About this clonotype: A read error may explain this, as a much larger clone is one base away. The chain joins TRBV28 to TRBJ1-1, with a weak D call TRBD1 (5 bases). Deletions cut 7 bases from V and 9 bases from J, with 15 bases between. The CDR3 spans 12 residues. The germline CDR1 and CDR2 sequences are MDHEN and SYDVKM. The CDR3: CASIRGVTKAFF. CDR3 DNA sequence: TGTGCCAGCATAAGGGGTGTGACTAAAGCTTTCTTT. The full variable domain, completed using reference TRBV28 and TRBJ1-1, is DVKVTQSSRYLVKRTGEKVFLECVQDMDHENMFWYRQDPGLGLRLIYFSYDVKMKEKGDIPEGYSVSREKKERFSLILESASTNQTSMYLCASIRGVTKAFFGQGTRLTVV.

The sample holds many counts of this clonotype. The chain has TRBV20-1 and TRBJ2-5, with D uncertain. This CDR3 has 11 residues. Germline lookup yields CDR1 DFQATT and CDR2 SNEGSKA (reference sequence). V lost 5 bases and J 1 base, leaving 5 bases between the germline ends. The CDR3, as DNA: TGCAGTGCTTCCCTCCAAGAGACCCAGTACTTC. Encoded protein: CSASLQETQYF.

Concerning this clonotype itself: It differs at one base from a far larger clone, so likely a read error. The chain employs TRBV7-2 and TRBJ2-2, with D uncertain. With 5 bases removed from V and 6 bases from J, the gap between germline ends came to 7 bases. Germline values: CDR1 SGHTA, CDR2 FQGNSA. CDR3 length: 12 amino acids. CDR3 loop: CTSSILAGELFF. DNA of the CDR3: TGTACCAGCAGCATCTTAGCCGGGGAGCTGTTTTTT.

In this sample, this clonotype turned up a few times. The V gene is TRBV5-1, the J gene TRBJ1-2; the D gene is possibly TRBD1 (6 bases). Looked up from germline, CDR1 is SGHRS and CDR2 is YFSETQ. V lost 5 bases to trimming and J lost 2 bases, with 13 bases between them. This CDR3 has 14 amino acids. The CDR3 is CASSSTTGNYGYTF. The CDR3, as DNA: TGCGCCAGCAGTTCGACAACAGGGAACTATGGCTACACCTTC.

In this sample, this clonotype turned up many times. CDR3 amino acids: CASHKAGASYGYTF. The CDR3, as DNA: TGTGCCAGCCACAAGGCCGGGGCCAGCTATGGCTACACCTTC. The chain combines TRBV7-9 with TRBJ1-2; D perhaps matches TRBD1 (5 bases). V was pared by 8 bases and J by 4 bases, with 17 bases between. Germline V gene lookup returns CDR1 SEHNR and CDR2 FQNEAQ (reference sequence). This CDR3 has 14 residues.

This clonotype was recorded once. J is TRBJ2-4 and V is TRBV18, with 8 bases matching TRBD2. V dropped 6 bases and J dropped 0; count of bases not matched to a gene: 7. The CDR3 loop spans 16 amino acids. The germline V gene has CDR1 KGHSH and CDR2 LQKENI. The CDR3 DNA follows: TGTGCCAGCTCGCCGGGAGGGCCCCAAGCCAAAAACATTCAGTACTTC. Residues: CASSPGGPQAKNIQYF. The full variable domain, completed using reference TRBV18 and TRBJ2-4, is NAGVMQNPRHLVRRRGQEARLRCSPMKGHSHVYWYRQLPEEGLKFMVYLQKENIIDESGMPKERFSAEFPKEGPSILRIQQVVRGDSAAYFCASSPGGPQAKNIQYFGAGTRLSVL.

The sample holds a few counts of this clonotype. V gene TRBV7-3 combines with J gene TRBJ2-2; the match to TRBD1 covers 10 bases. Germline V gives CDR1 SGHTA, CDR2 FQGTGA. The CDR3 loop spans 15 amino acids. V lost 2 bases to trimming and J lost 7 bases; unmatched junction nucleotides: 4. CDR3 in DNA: TGTGCCAGCAGCTTACGACAGGGGGCGAGCGGGGAGCTGTTTTTT. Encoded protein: CASSLRQGASGELFF.

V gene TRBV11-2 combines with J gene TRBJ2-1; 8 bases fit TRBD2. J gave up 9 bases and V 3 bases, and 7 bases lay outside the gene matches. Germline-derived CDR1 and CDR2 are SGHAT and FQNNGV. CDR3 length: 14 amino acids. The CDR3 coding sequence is TGTGCCAGCAGCTTTGGGACTAGGCGAGGTGAGCAGTTCTTC. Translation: CASSFGTRRGEQFF.

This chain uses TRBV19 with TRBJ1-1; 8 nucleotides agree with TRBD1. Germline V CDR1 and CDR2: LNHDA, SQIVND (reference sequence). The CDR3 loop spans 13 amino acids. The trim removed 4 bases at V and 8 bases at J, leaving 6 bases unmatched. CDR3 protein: CASSTRQGWEAFF. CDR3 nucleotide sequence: TGTGCCAGTAGTACCAGACAGGGGTGGGAAGCTTTCTTT. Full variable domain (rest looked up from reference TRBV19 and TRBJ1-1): DGGITQSPKYLFRKEGQNVTLSCEQNLNHDAMYWYRQDPGQGLRLIYYSQIVNDFQKGDIAEGYSVSREKKESFPLTVTSAQKNPTAFYLCASSTRQGWEAFFGQGTRLTVV.